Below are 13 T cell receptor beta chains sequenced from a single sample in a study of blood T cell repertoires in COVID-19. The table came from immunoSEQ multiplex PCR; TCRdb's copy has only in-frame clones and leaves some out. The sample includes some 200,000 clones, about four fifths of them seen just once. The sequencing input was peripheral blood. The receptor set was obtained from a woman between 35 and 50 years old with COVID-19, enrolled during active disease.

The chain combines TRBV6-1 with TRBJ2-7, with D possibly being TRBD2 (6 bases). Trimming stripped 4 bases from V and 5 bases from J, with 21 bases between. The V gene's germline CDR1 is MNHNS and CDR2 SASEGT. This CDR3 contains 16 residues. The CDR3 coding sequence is TGTGCCAGCAGTGGGGGGGAAGGGGCGTGGCAGCACGAGCAGTACTTC. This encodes CASSGGEGAWQHEQYF.

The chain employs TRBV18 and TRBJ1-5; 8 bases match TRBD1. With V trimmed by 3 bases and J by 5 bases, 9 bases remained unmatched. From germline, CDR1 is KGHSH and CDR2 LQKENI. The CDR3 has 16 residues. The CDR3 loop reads CASSPEGTGLHQPQHF. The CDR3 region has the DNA TGTGCCAGCTCACCTGAGGGGACAGGACTCCATCAGCCCCAGCATTTT.

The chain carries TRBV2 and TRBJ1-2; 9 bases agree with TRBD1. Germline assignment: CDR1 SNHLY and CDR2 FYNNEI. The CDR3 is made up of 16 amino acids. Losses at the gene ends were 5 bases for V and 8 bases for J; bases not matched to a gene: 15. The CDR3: CASSPSLRDRARGYTF. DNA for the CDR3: TGTGCCAGCAGTCCCAGCCTCCGGGACAGGGCGAGAGGCTACACCTTC. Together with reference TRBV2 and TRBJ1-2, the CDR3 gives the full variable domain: EPEVTQTPSHQVTQMGQEVILRCVPISNHLYFYWYRQILGQKVEFLVSFYNNEISEKSEIFDDQFSVERPDGSNFTLKIRSTKLEDSAMYFCASSPSLRDRARGYTFGSGTRLTVV.

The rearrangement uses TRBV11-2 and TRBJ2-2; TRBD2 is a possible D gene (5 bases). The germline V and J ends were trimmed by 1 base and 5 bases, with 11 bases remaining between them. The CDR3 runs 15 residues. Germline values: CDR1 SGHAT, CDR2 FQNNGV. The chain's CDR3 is CASSLGAWRTGELFF. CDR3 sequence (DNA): TGTGCCAGCAGCTTAGGGGCTTGGAGGACCGGGGAGCTGTTTTTT.

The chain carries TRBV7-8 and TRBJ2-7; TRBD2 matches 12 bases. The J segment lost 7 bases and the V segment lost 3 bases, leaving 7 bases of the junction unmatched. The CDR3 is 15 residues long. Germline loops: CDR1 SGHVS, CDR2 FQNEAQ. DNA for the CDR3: TGTGCCAGCAGCTTGGGTCTAGCGGGGGGGTTTGAGCAGTACGTC. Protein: CASSLGLAGGFEQYV.

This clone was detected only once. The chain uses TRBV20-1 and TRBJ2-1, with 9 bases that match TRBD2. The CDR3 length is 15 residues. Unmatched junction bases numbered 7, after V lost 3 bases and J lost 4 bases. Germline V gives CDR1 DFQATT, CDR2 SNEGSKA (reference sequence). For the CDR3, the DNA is TGCAGTGCTAGTTTCGAGCGGGGGGTTTACAATGAGCAGTTCTTC. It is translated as CSASFERGVYNEQFF.

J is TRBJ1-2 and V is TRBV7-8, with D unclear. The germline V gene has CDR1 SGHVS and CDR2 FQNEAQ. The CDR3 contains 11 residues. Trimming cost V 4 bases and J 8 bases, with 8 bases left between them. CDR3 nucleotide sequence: TGTGCCAGCAGCTCCCCAGAAGGCTACACCTTC. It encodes CASSSPEGYTF.

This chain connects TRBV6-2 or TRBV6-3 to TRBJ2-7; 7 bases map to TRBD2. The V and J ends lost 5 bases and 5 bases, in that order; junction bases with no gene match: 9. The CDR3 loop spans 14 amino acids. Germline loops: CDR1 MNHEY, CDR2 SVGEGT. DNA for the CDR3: TGTGCCAGCAGTGGGGGGGGGAGCCGGAACGAGCAGTACTTC. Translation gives CASSGGGSRNEQYF.

As DNA, the CDR3 is TGTGCCAGTAGTAAGCGGGGACAGGGAGGCACTGAAGCTTTCTTT. Translation: CASSKRGQGGTEAFF. The chain combines TRBV19 with TRBJ1-1; 9 bases match TRBD1. Germline V gives CDR1 LNHDA, CDR2 SQIVND (reference sequence). This CDR3 has 15 residues. Trimming cost V 4 bases and J 4 bases; bases outside gene matches: 7.

CDR3 protein: CASSLATNTGELFF. The CDR3 DNA is TGTGCCAGCAGCTTAGCGACAAACACCGGGGAGCTGTTTTTT. The chain recombines TRBV7-8 with TRBJ2-2; D is unclear. The V end was cut by 0 bases, the J end by 2 bases, with 4 bases between. This CDR3 is built from 14 residues. Germline lookup yields CDR1 SGHVS and CDR2 FQNEAQ.

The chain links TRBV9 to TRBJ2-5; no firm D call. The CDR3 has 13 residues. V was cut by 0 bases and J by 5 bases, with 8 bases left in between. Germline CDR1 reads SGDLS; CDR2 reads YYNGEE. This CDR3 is CASSVDLAETQYF. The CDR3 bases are TGTGCCAGCAGCGTAGATTTAGCCGAGACCCAGTACTTC. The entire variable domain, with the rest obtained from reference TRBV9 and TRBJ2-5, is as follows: DSGVTQTPKHLITATGQRVTLRCSPRSGDLSVYWYQQSLDQGLQFLIQYYNGEERAKGNILERFSAQQFPDLHSELNLSSLELGDSALYFCASSVDLAETQYFGPGTRLLVL.

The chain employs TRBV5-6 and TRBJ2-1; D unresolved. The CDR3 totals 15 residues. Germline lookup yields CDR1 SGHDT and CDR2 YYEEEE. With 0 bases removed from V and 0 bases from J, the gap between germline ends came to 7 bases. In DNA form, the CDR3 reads TGTGCCAGCAGCTTGGTTTATAGCTCCTACAATGAGCAGTTCTTC. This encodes CASSLVYSSYNEQFF.

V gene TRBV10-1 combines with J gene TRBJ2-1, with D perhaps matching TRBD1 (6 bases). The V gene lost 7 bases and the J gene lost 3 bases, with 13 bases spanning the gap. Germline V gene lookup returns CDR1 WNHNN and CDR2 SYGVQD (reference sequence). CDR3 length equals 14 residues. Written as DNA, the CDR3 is TGCGCCAGCATTACAGGGTACGTCTACAATGAGCAGTTCTTC. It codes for CASITGYVYNEQFF.